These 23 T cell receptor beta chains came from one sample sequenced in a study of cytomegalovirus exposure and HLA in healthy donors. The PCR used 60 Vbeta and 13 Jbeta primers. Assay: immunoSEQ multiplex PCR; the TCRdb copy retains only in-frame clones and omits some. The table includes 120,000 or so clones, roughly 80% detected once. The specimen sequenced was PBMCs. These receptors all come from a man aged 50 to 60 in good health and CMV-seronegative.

The CDR3 coding sequence is TGTGCCAGCAGCTTCGACAGAAGCAAAAACATTCAGTACTTC. Amino acids: CASSFDRSKNIQYF. The chain carries TRBV7-2 and TRBJ2-4; D is possibly TRBD1 (5 bases). The germline gives CDR1 SGHTA, CDR2 FQGNSA. Trimming shortened V by 3 bases and J by 3 bases, and 9 bases separated the two germline ends. The CDR3 runs to 14 residues.

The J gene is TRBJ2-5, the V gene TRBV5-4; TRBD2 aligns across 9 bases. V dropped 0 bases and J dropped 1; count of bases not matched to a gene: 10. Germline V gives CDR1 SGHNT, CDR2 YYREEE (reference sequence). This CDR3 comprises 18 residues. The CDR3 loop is CASSLAGVAGVSQETQYF. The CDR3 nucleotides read TGTGCCAGCAGCTTGGCCGGGGTAGCGGGAGTTAGCCAAGAGACCCAGTACTTC. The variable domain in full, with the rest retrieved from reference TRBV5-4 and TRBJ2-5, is ETGVTQSPTHLIKTRGQQVTLRCSSQSGHNTVSWYQQALGQGPQFIFQYYREEENGRGNFPPRFSGLQFPNYSSELNVNALELDDSALYLCASSLAGVAGVSQETQYFGPGTRLLVL.

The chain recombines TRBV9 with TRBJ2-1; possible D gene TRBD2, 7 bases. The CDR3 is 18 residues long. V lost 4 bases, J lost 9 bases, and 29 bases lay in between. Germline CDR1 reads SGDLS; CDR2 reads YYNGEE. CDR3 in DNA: TGTGCCAGCAGCCCCCGGACTTCGGGGGGCCTCGGAAGGGGTGAGCAGTTCTTC. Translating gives CASSPRTSGGLGRGEQFF.

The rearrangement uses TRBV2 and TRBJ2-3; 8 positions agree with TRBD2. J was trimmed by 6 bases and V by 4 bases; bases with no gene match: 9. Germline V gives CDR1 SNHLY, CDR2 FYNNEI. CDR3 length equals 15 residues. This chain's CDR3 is CASSVIAGGWDTQYF. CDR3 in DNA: TGTGCCAGCAGTGTAATTGCGGGGGGCTGGGATACGCAGTATTTT.

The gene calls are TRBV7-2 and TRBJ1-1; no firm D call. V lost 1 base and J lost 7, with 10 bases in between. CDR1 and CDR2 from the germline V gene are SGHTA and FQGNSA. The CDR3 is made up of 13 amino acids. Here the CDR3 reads CASSLVNSGEAFF. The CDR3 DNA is TGTGCCAGCAGCTTAGTTAACTCGGGTGAAGCTTTCTTT.

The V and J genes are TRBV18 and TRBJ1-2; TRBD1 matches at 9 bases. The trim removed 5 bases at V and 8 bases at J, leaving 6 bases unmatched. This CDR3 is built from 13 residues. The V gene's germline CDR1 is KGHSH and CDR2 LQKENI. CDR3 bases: TGTGCCAGCTCATCGGGACAGGGATGGGGCTACACCTTC. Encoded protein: CASSSGQGWGYTF.

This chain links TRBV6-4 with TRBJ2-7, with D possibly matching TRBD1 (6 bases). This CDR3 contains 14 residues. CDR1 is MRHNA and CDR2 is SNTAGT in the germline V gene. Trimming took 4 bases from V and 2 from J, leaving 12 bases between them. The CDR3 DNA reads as TGTGCCAGCAGTGCAACCGGGACAACCTACGAGCAGTACTTC. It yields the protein CASSATGTTYEQYF.

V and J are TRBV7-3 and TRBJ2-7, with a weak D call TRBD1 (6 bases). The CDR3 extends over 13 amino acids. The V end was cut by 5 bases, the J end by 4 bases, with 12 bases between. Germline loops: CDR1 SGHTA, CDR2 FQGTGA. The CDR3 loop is CASSPPDRYEQYF. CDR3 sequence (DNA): TGTGCCAGCAGCCCACCCGACAGGTACGAGCAGTACTTC.

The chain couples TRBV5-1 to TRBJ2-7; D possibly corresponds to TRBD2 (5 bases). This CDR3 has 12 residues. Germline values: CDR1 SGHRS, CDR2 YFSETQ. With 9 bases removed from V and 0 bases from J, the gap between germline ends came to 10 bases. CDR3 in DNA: TGCGCCACCGAGCGGAACTCCTACGAGCAGTACTTC. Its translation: CATERNSYEQYF.

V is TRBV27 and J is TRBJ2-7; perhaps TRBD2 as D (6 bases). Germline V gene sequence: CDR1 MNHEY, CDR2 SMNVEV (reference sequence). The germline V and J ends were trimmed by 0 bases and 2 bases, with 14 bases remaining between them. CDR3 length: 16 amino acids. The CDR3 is CASSLSSRRAAYEQYF. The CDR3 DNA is TGTGCCAGCAGTTTATCCTCGAGGAGGGCTGCCTACGAGCAGTACTTC.

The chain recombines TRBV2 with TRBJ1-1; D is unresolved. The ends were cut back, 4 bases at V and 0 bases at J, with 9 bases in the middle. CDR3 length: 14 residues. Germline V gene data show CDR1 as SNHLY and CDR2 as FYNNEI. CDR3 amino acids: CASSVGGVNTEAFF. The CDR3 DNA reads TGTGCCAGCAGTGTGGGAGGAGTGAACACTGAAGCTTTCTTT. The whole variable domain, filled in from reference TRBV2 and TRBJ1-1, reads EPEVTQTPSHQVTQMGQEVILRCVPISNHLYFYWYRQILGQKVEFLVSFYNNEISEKSEIFDDQFSVERPDGSNFTLKIRSTKLEDSAMYFCASSVGGVNTEAFFGQGTRLTVV.

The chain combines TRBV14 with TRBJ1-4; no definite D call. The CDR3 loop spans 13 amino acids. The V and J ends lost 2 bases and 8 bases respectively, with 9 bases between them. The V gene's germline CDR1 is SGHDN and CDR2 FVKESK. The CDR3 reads CASSQLGAEKLFF. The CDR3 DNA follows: TGTGCCAGCAGCCAATTGGGAGCCGAAAAACTGTTTTTT.

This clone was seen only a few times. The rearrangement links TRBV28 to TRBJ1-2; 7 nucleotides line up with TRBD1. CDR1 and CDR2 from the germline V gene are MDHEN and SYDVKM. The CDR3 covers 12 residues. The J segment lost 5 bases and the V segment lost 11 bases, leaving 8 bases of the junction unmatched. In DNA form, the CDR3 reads TGTGCCGAAGGGACAGAAACTTATGGCTACACCTTC. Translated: CAEGTETYGYTF.

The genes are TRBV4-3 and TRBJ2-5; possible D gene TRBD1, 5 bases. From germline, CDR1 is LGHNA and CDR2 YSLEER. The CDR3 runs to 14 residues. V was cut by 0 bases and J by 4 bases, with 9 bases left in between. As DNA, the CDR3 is TGCGCCAGCAGCCAAGATGGAGACAGAGAGACCCAGTACTTC. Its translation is CASSQDGDRETQYF.

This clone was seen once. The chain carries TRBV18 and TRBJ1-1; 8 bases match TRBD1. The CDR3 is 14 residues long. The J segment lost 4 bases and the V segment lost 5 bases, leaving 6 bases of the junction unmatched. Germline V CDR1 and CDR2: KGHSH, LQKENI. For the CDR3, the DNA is TGTGCCAGCTCAAAAGGACAGGGCTTCACTGAAGCTTTCTTT. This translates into CASSKGQGFTEAFF.

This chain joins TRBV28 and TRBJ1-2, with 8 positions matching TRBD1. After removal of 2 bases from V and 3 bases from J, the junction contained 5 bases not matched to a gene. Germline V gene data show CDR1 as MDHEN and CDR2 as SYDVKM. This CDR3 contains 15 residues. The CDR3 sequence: CASSLGTGLDYGYTF. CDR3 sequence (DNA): TGTGCCAGCAGTTTAGGGACAGGCCTGGACTATGGCTACACCTTC.

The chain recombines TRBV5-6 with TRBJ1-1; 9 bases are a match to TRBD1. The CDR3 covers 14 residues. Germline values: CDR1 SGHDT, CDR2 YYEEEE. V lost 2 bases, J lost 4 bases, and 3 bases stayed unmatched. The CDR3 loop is CASSFTTGGTEAFF. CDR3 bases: TGTGCCAGCAGCTTCACGACAGGGGGCACTGAAGCTTTCTTT.

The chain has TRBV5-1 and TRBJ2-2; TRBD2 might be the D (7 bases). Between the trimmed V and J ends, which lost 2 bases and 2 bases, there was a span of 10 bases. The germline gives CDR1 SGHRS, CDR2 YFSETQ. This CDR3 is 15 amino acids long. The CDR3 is CASSFGGGNTGELFF. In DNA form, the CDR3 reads TGCGCCAGCAGCTTTGGCGGGGGCAACACCGGGGAGCTGTTTTTT.

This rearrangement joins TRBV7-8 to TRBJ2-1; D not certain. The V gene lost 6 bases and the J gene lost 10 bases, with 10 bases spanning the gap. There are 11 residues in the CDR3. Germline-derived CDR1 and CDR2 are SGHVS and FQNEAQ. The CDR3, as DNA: TGTGCCAGCAGTAAGGCGGAGGAGCAGTTCTTC. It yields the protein CASSKAEEQFF.

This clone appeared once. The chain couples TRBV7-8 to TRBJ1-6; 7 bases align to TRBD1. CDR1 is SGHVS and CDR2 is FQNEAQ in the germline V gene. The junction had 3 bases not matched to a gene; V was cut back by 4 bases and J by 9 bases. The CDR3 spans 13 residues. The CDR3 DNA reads TGTGCCAGCAGCTCCAGGGGGAGTTCACCCCTCCACTTT. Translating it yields CASSSRGSSPLHF.

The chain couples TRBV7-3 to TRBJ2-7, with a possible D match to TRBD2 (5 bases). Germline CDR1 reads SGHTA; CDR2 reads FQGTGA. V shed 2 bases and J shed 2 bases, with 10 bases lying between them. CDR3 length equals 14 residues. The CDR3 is CASSLAGNTYEQYF. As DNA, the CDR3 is TGTGCCAGCAGCTTAGCCGGGAATACCTACGAGCAGTACTTC.

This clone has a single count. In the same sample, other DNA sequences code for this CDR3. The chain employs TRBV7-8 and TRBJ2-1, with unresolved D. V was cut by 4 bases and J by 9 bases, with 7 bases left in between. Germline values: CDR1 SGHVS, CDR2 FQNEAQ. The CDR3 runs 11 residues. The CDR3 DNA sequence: TGTGCCAGCAGCTCACCGGGTGAGCAGTTCTTC. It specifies CASSSPGEQFF.

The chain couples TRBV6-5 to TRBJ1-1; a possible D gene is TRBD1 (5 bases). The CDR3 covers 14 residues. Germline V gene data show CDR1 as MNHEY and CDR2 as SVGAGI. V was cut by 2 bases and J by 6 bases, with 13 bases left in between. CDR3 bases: TGTGCCAGCAGTTACCGGGAGGGGCGATCTGAAGCTTTCTTT. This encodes CASSYREGRSEAFF.